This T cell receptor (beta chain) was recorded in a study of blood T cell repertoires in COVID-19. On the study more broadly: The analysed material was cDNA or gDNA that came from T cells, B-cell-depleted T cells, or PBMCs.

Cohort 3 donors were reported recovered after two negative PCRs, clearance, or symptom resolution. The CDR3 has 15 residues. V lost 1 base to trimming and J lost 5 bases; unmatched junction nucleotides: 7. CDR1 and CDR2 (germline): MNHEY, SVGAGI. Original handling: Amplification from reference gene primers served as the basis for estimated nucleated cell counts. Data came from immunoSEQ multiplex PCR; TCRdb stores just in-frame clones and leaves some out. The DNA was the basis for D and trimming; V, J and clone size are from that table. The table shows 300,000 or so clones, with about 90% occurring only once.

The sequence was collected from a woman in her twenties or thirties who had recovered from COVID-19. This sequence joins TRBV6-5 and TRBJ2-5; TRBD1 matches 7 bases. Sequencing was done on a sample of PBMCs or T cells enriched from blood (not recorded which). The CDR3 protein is CASSYWTNRGETQYF. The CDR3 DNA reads TGTGCCAGCAGTTACTGGACCAACAGGGGTGAGACCCAGTACTTC.